This entry is about one T cell receptor beta chain. Its matching antigen is unknown. This CDR3 is 15 amino acids long. The trim removed 4 bases at V and 1 base at J, leaving 4 bases unmatched. CDR1 and CDR2 (germline): LGHNA, YNFKEQ. The patients, who ranged from 18 to 65 in age, presented with newly diagnosed hyperthyroidism lasting under 2 months. Fresh peripheral blood, 7.5 to 10 ml of it, supplied the PBMCs. Amplification targeted TCR beta CDR3 regions from RNA transcripts. The HTBI set primed first-round TCR CDR3 RT-PCR. TCRdb reprocessed the multiplex PCR reads with MiXCR, giving one entry per CDR3 protein. The top ten hold around 28% of the sample, which has about 280,000 distinct CDR3 sequences, less than 30% seen once. These data belong to a study of T cells in Graves' hyperthyroidism and ophthalmopathy. In the study overall: Peripheral blood was obtained at initial diagnosis, preceding any treatment.

Whole-study results and caveats: Peripheral blood also featured most of the thyroid clonotypes expanded above 0.001.

Sequenced input: blood. The chain couples TRBV4-2 to TRBJ1-5; TRBD1 matches 7 bases. The TCR was taken from a man between 35 and 55 years old with Graves' hyperthyroidism that later progressed to Graves' ophthalmopathy. The CDR3 bases are TGTGCCAGCAGCCCCAGGGGGGGGAGCAATCAGCCCCAGCATTTT. This gives the protein CASSPRGGSNQPQHF.